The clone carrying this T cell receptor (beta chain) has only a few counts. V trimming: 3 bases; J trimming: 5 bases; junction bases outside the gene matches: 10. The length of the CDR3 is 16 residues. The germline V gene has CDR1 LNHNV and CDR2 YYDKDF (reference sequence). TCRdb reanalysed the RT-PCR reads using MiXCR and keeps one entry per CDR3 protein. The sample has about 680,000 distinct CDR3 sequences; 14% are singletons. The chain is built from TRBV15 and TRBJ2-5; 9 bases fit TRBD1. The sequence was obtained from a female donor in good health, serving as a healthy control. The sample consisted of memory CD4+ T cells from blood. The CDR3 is CATSSLQGALGETQYF. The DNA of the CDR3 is TGTGCCACCAGCAGCCTACAGGGGGCCCTCGGGGAGACCCAGTACTTC.